This is a list of T cell receptor beta chains from one sample in a study of blood T cells in healthy people across ages. MiXCR, applied by TCRdb to the 5' RACE reads, yields one record per CDR3 protein. The sample has 730,000 or so distinct CDR3 sequences, approximately 40% seen once; the top ten hold about 32%. The sample comprised blood. These receptor sequences come from a man older than 75 in good health. Both conserved end residues are part of each CDR3. Some rows mark clone size as missing; the rest say once, few, many or name a class of expanded clone.

clone size | J gene | V gene | CDR3 protein
NA | TRBJ1-2 | TRBV5-1 | CASRLRTGAYGYTF
NA | TRBJ2-5 | TRBV7-6 | CASSSTPGVQETQYF
NA | TRBJ1-1 | TRBV6-5 | CASTDGRKAFF
few | TRBJ1-1 | TRBV12-3/TRBV12-4 | CASSLPGGVAFF
NA | TRBJ2-5 | TRBV10-3 | CAISETSGETQYF
NA | TRBJ2-2 | TRBV28 | CAINRGQTGELFF
once | TRBJ2-5 | TRBV11-2 | CASSPSPGTSGAQEAQYF
NA | TRBJ1-5 | TRBV7-2 | CASSSEGQPQHF
few | TRBJ1-2 | TRBV6-6 | CASSYEGDYGYTF
many | TRBJ2-7 | TRBV6-4 | CASSPGTGYEQYF
NA | TRBJ1-2 | TRBV29-1 | CSVEGDTLYGYTF
once | TRBJ2-1 | TRBV27 | CASSLGVAGSYNEQFF
NA | TRBJ2-7 | TRBV10-3 | CAIAGQGVTYEQYF
many | TRBJ2-5 | TRBV11-2 | CASSSRGGLGETQYF
NA | TRBJ1-2 | TRBV7-9 | CASSLAGQGSSFNYGYTF
NA | TRBJ2-7 | TRBV20-1 | CSASSGWGGYEQYF
NA | TRBJ1-2 | TRBV7-2 | CASSQAPGTGVGGYTF
NA | TRBJ1-1 | TRBV4-3 | CASSLQEGEAFF
NA | TRBJ1-1 | TRBV7-3 | CASSRREGAKSEAFF
few | NA | TRBV5-1 | CASSPQGGGKYEQYF
few | TRBJ1-4 | TRBV20-1 | CSARDLRVEGEKLFF
NA | TRBJ2-3 | TRBV20-1 | CSARDLVSSTDTQYF
NA | TRBJ1-2 | TRBV7-3 | CASSLWNRGNCGYTF
few | TRBJ2-5 | TRBV5-1 | CASSMARGAGHETQYF
NA | TRBJ2-7 | TRBV4-2 | CASSQEMAGSSYNEQYF
NA | TRBJ2-4 | TRBV6-6 | CASRLGGLGVSKNIQYF
NA | TRBJ2-7 | TRBV27 | CASSLIAGTYEQYF
many | TRBJ1-2 | TRBV5-1 | CASSLAGNGYTF
NA | TRBJ2-7 | TRBV20-1 | CSARDGAAYEQYF
many | TRBJ2-5 | TRBV7-9 | CASSFVGEEQYF
NA | TRBJ2-5 | TRBV4-1 | CASSQLLGTVRQETQYF